The 24 T cell receptor beta chains in this list originate from one sample, sequenced in a study of shared clonotypes between healthy human individuals. As defined, naive CD8 cells were CD45RO-negative and positively selected for CCR7, with terminally differentiated effector memory CD45RA+ cells excluded. TCRdb's copy holds only in-frame clones and misses some; the assay was immunoSEQ multiplex PCR. The sample holds about 2 million clones; approximately 94% are singletons and the top ten take 1.2%. What was sequenced was naive CD8+ T cells sorted from blood. These receptors all come from a young man in good health.

The chain couples TRBV7-8 to TRBJ2-1; possible D gene TRBD2, 6 bases. This CDR3 is built from 15 residues. Trimming cost V 7 bases and J 4 bases, with 17 bases left between them. Looked up from germline, CDR1 is SGHVS and CDR2 is FQNEAQ. For the CDR3, the DNA is TGTGCCAGCATCGTTAGCGGAGAGGGATACAATGAGCAGTTCTTC. Protein sequence: CASIVSGEGYNEQFF.

Worth noting for this clone: The sample holds other DNA sequences that translate to the same CDR3. This chain uses TRBV10-2 with TRBJ2-2; no firm D call. The CDR3 is 12 amino acids. The germline CDR1 and CDR2 sequences are WSHSY and SAAADI. Trimming shortened V by 2 bases and J by 5 bases, and 3 bases separated the two germline ends. The CDR3 is CASSEGTGELFF. DNA of the CDR3: TGCGCCAGCAGTGAGGGGACCGGGGAGCTGTTTTTT.

This chain uses TRBV19 with TRBJ1-5; possibly TRBD1 for D (6 bases). The germline V and J ends were trimmed by 2 bases and 10 bases, with 18 bases remaining between them. Per the germline V gene, CDR1 is LNHDA and CDR2 is SQIVND (reference sequence). The CDR3 runs 15 residues. DNA for the CDR3: TGTGCCAGTAGTATAACGGGGGGCGGATTACAACCCCAGCATTTT. Translation gives CASSITGGGLQPQHF. Full variable domain (missing parts from reference TRBV19 and TRBJ1-5): DGGITQSPKYLFRKEGQNVTLSCEQNLNHDAMYWYRQDPGQGLRLIYYSQIVNDFQKGDIAEGYSVSREKKESFPLTVTSAQKNPTAFYLCASSITGGGLQPQHFGDGTRLSIL.

The chain links TRBV27 to TRBJ2-2; TRBD1 is a possible D gene (5 bases). Germline V gene sequence: CDR1 MNHEY, CDR2 SMNVEV (reference sequence). CDR3 length: 19 residues. The ends were cut back, 2 bases at V and 0 bases at J, with 19 bases in the middle. In DNA, the CDR3 is TGTGCCAGCAGTTTAGCGATGGGGCAGATCGTCGCGAACACCGGGGAGCTGTTTTTT. Protein product: CASSLAMGQIVANTGELFF.

The chain uses TRBV5-8 and TRBJ2-2; D is perhaps TRBD2 (6 bases). The CDR3 extends over 17 amino acids. The V gene's germline CDR1 is SGHTS and CDR2 YDEGEE. V lost 5 bases, J lost 5 bases, and 22 bases lay in between. The CDR3 DNA sequence: TGTGCCAGCAGGGAAATTGCGGGGATCCCGGGGACCGGGGAGCTGTTTTTT. Its translation: CASREIAGIPGTGELFF.

V and J are TRBV4-1 and TRBJ2-7, with TRBD1 matching 8 bases. The trim removed 0 bases at V and 1 base at J, leaving 5 bases unmatched. The CDR3 extends over 16 amino acids. CDR1 MGHRA and CDR2 YSYEKL come from the germline V gene. In DNA form, the CDR3 reads TGCGCCAGCAGCCAAGAGTTCAGGGGGCTTTCCTACGAGCAGTACTTC. It translates to CASSQEFRGLSYEQYF.

Only one count was recorded for this clone. The sample holds other DNA sequences that translate to the same CDR3. The rearrangement joins TRBV7-9 to TRBJ1-1; D is ambiguous. CDR3 length equals 12 residues. CDR1 and CDR2 from the germline V gene are SEHNR and FQNEAQ (reference sequence). V shed 1 base and J shed 7 bases, with 7 bases lying between them. This CDR3 is CASSLVAVEAFF. The CDR3, as DNA: TGTGCCAGCAGCTTAGTGGCGGTTGAAGCTTTCTTT.

The chain is built from TRBV7-8 and TRBJ2-1, with 7 bases matching TRBD2. V lost 1 base, J lost 4 bases, and 4 bases stayed unmatched. Germline-derived CDR1 and CDR2 are SGHVS and FQNEAQ. The CDR3 is made up of 15 amino acids. This CDR3 is CASSLVGGSYNEQFF. CDR3 sequence (DNA): TGTGCCAGCAGCTTAGTCGGGGGGTCATACAATGAGCAGTTCTTC.

This clone was detected only once. The rearrangement links TRBV5-1 to TRBJ2-2, with 9 bases aligning to TRBD1. Germline CDR1 reads SGHRS; CDR2 reads YFSETQ. CDR3 length: 16 amino acids. V shed 4 bases, J shed 3 bases, and the junction held 7 bases outside the gene matches. The CDR3 loop reads CASSPRRDRDTGELFF. For the CDR3, the DNA is TGCGCCAGCAGCCCGAGAAGGGACAGGGACACCGGGGAGCTGTTTTTT.

The chain is built from TRBV5-1 and TRBJ2-5; TRBD1 matches at 7 bases. The germline V gene has CDR1 SGHRS and CDR2 YFSETQ. The CDR3 runs to 15 residues. Losses at the gene ends were 0 bases for V and 2 bases for J; bases not matched to a gene: 4. CDR3 sequence (DNA): TGCGCCAGCAGCTTGGCCGAGGGACAGCAAGAGACCCAGTACTTC. It specifies CASSLAEGQQETQYF.

V is TRBV11-2 and J is TRBJ2-3; 11 bases are shared with TRBD2. CDR1 SGHAT and CDR2 FQNNGV come from the germline V gene. The V gene end was trimmed by 1 base and the J gene end by 5 bases; junction bases not matched to a gene: 8. This CDR3 spans 17 amino acids. This CDR3 reads CASSLGSGGVAGDTQYF. The DNA for the CDR3 is TGTGCCAGCAGCTTAGGTAGCGGGGGGGTAGCGGGAGATACGCAGTATTTT.

The chain carries TRBV4-1 and TRBJ1-1, with 8 bases that match TRBD1. The germline V gene has CDR1 MGHRA and CDR2 YSYEKL. V dropped 5 bases and J dropped 6; count of bases not matched to a gene: 5. The CDR3 spans 13 residues. As DNA, the CDR3 is TGCGCCAGCAGCTATGACAGGGGCGCTGAAGCTTTCTTT. Its protein is CASSYDRGAEAFF.

V usage is TRBV5-5 and J usage is TRBJ2-7, with TRBD1 identical over 10 bases. CDR1 and CDR2 from the germline V gene are SGHKS and YYEKEE (reference sequence). There are 16 residues in the CDR3. The V gene end was trimmed by 1 base and the J gene end by 4 bases; junction bases not matched to a gene: 8. The CDR3 loop reads CASSLLGQGFAYEQYF. DNA of the CDR3: TGTGCCAGCAGCTTGCTGGGACAGGGGTTCGCATACGAGCAGTACTTC.

The V and J genes are TRBV27 and TRBJ2-7, with 10 nucleotides matching TRBD2. Germline V gene sequence: CDR1 MNHEY, CDR2 SMNVEV (reference sequence). The ends lost 5 bases at V and 5 bases at J; junction bases unmatched: 6. The CDR3 contains 14 residues. The CDR3 region has the DNA TGTGCCAGCAGTCCACTAGCGGGATCCCACGAGCAGTACTTC. It specifies CASSPLAGSHEQYF.

This rearrangement joins TRBV2 to TRBJ2-3; a weak D match, TRBD2 (5 bases). The CDR3 totals 14 residues. Germline V gene sequence: CDR1 SNHLY, CDR2 FYNNEI. The V gene lost 11 bases and the J gene lost 2 bases, with 17 bases spanning the gap. CDR3 nucleotide sequence: TGTGCCCGGACTCTTCCTTCCTTCACAGATACGCAGTATTTT. This translates into CARTLPSFTDTQYF.

The chain uses TRBV27 and TRBJ1-2, with a possible D match to TRBD1 (6 bases). Germline assignment: CDR1 MNHEY and CDR2 SMNVEV (reference sequence). CDR3 size: 16 residues. Trimming removed 0 bases at V and 4 bases at J, with 15 bases between. CDR3 coding DNA: TGTGCCAGCAGTTTATCCGCACAGGGTGGGTTCTATGGCTACACCTTC. As protein: CASSLSAQGGFYGYTF.

The genes are TRBV5-4 and TRBJ1-1; 7 nucleotides match TRBD1. This CDR3 has 14 residues. Trimming removed 4 bases from V and 3 bases from J; junction bases left unmatched: 6. Germline V gene data show CDR1 as SGHNT and CDR2 as YYREEE (reference sequence). In DNA, the CDR3 is TGTGCCAGCAGCATCCAGGGGGGGGACACTGAAGCTTTCTTT. Translated, it gives CASSIQGGDTEAFF. The full variable domain, rest sourced from reference TRBV5-4 and TRBJ1-1, is ETGVTQSPTHLIKTRGQQVTLRCSSQSGHNTVSWYQQALGQGPQFIFQYYREEENGRGNFPPRFSGLQFPNYSSELNVNALELDDSALYLCASSIQGGDTEAFFGQGTRLTVV.

This clone was picked up one time. The genes are TRBV29-1 and TRBJ2-7; D unresolved. Trimming shortened V by 0 bases and J by 6 bases, and 9 bases separated the two germline ends. Germline lookup yields CDR1 SQVTM and CDR2 ANQGSEA. The CDR3 has 12 amino acids. This CDR3 reads CSVEDTSLEQYF. Here the CDR3 DNA reads TGCAGCGTTGAAGATACAAGCCTCGAGCAGTACTTC.

The J gene is TRBJ1-6, the V gene TRBV27; D uncertain. Germline CDR1 and CDR2: MNHEY and SMNVEV (reference sequence). The CDR3 has 14 residues. The ends were cut back, 3 bases at V and 7 bases at J, with 10 bases in the middle. CDR3 sequence: CASSFGRTNSPLHF. CDR3 DNA: TGTGCCAGCAGTTTTGGCCGGACGAATTCACCCCTCCACTTT.

The chain couples TRBV27 to TRBJ2-4, with D unclear. This CDR3 is 15 amino acids long. Per the germline V gene, CDR1 is MNHEY and CDR2 is SMNVEV (reference sequence). The germline V and J ends were trimmed by 8 bases and 6 bases, with 20 bases remaining between them. The CDR3 is CASSFAGPVGNIQYF. The CDR3, as DNA: TGTGCCAGCTCTTTCGCCGGCCCGGTAGGAAACATTCAGTACTTC.

The J gene is TRBJ1-1, the V gene TRBV10-3; no clear D. This CDR3 region has 19 residues. Germline CDR1 ENHRY, CDR2 SYGVKD. V was clipped by 0 bases and J by 0 bases, with 20 bases between them. The CDR3 DNA reads as TGTGCCATCAGTGAGTCAGATAGGGTGGGTTTCTTCATGAACACTGAAGCTTTCTTT. Its translation: CAISESDRVGFFMNTEAFF.

This clone was seen just once. The junction differs from germline at one of its ends, possibly a read error. The chain joins TRBV7-9 to TRBJ2-3; 9 nucleotides align to TRBD1. The length of the CDR3 is 13 residues. Germline loops: CDR1 SEHNR, CDR2 FQNEAQ (reference sequence). The CDR3 DNA follows: TGTGCCGGCAGGACAGGGGGCACAGATACGCAGTATTTT. Translating it yields CAGRTGGTDTQYF.

V is TRBV15 and J is TRBJ2-3, with D unresolved. V was cut by 4 bases and J by 2 bases, with 13 bases left in between. CDR1 LNHNV and CDR2 YYDKDF come from the germline V gene (reference sequence). The CDR3 consists of 15 residues. CDR3 nucleotides: TGTGCCACCAGCACTCTATCTCCCCACACAGATACGCAGTATTTT. Its translation is CATSTLSPHTDTQYF.

The rearrangement joins TRBV4-1 to TRBJ2-3; 12 bases fit TRBD2. The germline CDR1 and CDR2 sequences are MGHRA and YSYEKL. The CDR3 totals 17 residues. V was pared by 1 base and J by 5 bases, with 7 bases of the junction left unmatched. The CDR3 nucleotides are TGCGCCAGCAGCCAAGTTCTAGCGGGGGGGCCGAGAGATACGCAGTATTTT. This codes for CASSQVLAGGPRDTQYF.